This entry features one TCR beta chain sequence. As yet, its antigen is unknown. This entry belongs to a study of graft-versus-host responses after intestinal transplantation. Germline V lookup: CDR1 SGHTA, CDR2 FQGNSA. This CDR3 contains 14 residues. Trimming stripped 5 bases from V and 5 bases from J, with 15 bases between. Repertoires were generated with immunoSEQ multiplex PCR, while TCRdb's copy carries only in-frame clones and drops some. Of more than 65,000 clones in the sample, 75% to 90% were seen once. The sample consisted of unstimulated CD4+ T cells sorted from spleen or lymph node cells, taken before transplant. The V gene is TRBV7-2, the J gene TRBJ2-5; no firm D call. The sequence derives from a human donor who was the organ donor for an intestinal transplant. This CDR3 reads CASSLQSIWETQYF. In DNA form, the CDR3 reads TGTGCCAGCAGCCTTCAGTCGATCTGGGAGACCCAGTACTTC.